This TCR beta chain is from a study of T cell responses to AZD1222 COVID-19 vaccine. Remarks on this clone: Its antigen remains unidentified.

Findings of the study overall: Unmutated variant regions reportedly attract nearly half of all spike-specific TCRs.

The length of the CDR3 is 18 residues. Germline loops: CDR1 SQVTM, CDR2 ANQGSEA. Trimming removed 4 bases at V and 0 bases at J, with 19 bases between. Measured with immunoSEQ multiplex PCR; TCRdb has only the in-frame clones, and not every one. Of some 150,000 clones in the sample, 88% are singletons; the top ten hold 4.3%. The source of this sequence is an adult who received the AZD1222 COVID-19 vaccine. The rearrangement links TRBV29-1 to TRBJ2-6; tentatively, D is TRBD1 (6 bases). The sequencing used peripheral blood, collected 28 days after the second AZD1222 dose. In DNA, the CDR3 is TGCAGCGTTGCACCGACAGGCGTAACACTCTCTGGGGCCAACGTCCTGACTTTC. Residues: CSVAPTGVTLSGANVLTF.